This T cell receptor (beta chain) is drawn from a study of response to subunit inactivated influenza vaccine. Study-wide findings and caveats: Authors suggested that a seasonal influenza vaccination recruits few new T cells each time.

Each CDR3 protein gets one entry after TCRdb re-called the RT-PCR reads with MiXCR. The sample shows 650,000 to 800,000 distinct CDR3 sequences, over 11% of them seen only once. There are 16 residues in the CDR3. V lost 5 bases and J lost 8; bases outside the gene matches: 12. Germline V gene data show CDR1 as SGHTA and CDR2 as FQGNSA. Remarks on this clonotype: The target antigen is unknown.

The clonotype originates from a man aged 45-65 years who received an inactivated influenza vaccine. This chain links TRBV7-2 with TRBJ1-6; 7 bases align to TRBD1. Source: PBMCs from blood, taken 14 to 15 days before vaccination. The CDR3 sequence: CASSAYRGEWDSPLHF. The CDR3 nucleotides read TGTGCCAGCAGCGCCTACAGGGGTGAATGGGATTCACCCCTCCACTTT.